Listed below are T cell receptor beta chains from one sample, sequenced in a study of cytomegalovirus exposure and HLA in healthy donors. Here immunoSEQ multiplex PCR was the method, and the copy in TCRdb shows in-frame clones only, minus some. This sample has 150,000 to 200,000 clones, with roughly 79% found just once. Sequencing was performed on PBMCs. These TCRs come from a man aged 45 to 65 in good health and CMV-seropositive. The CDR3 runs from the conserved cysteine through the conserved F or W. Fields, in order: D gene, J gene, clone size, V gene, CDR3 protein, CDR3 DNA. The D gene is left open where the match is weak. A row's size may be missing; if present it is once, few, many or a size class.

.	TRBJ1-1	.	TRBV14	CASSHVSTNTEAFF	TGTGCCAGCAGCCACGTCTCGACTAACACTGAAGCTTTCTTT
.	TRBJ2-5	.	TRBV7-2	CASSSGGQTQYF	TGTGCCAGCAGCTCCGGGGGGCAGACCCAGTACTTC
TRBD1	TRBJ1-6	.	TRBV10-3	CAISGGDRGTYNSPLHF	TGTGCCATCAGTGGGGGGGACAGGGGCACCTATAATTCACCCCTCCACTTT
.	TRBJ2-4	.	TRBV7-2	CASSQNKNIQYF	TGTGCCAGCAGCCAAAACAAAAACATTCAGTACTTC
TRBD1	TRBJ2-2	.	TRBV19	CASYPGQHTGELFF	TGTGCCAGTTACCCGGGACAGCACACCGGGGAGCTGTTTTTT
.	TRBJ2-1	.	TRBV6-5	CASSWGGSGNEQFF	TGTGCCAGCAGTTGGGGTGGGAGCGGCAATGAGCAGTTCTTC
TRBD1	TRBJ2-7	.	TRBV2	CATKRIRAQGEEEQYF	TGTGCCACCAAAAGGATCCGGGCACAGGGGGAGGAAGAGCAGTACTTC
.	TRBJ1-4	.	TRBV7-9	CASSQGLHEKLFF	TGTGCCAGCAGCCAGGGGTTACATGAAAAACTGTTTTTT
.	TRBJ2-3	.	TRBV7-2	CASSSRQGTDTQYF	TGTGCCAGCAGCTCCCGTCAGGGGACAGATACGCAGTATTTT
.	TRBJ1-3	.	TRBV5-4	CASSFQGIRNTIYF	TGTGCCAGCAGCTTCCAGGGGATTAGGAACACCATATATTTT
.	TRBJ2-1	.	TRBV10-2	CASSDILRGSYNEQFF	TGCGCCAGCAGTGATATCTTGAGGGGGTCCTACAATGAGCAGTTCTTC
TRBD2	TRBJ2-7	.	TRBV30	CAWTLDYSSGGGYEQYF	TGTGCCTGGACCCTCGATTACTCCAGCGGGGGTGGGTACGAGCAGTACTTC
.	TRBJ2-3	.	TRBV19	CATKKTRTTDTQYF	TGTGCCACCAAAAAGACACGAACCACAGATACGCAGTATTTT
.	TRBJ2-3	.	TRBV29-1	CSVEGGPGNTDTQYF	TGCAGCGTTGAAGGAGGGCCGGGGAACACAGATACGCAGTATTTT
TRBD2	TRBJ2-3	.	TRBV27	CASSLWVSGGHQYF	TGTGCCAGCAGTTTATGGGTCAGCGGGGGGCACCAGTATTTT
.	TRBJ2-2	.	TRBV7-9	CASSLITGELFF	TGTGCCAGCAGCTTAATAACCGGGGAGCTGTTTTTT
.	TRBJ2-3	.	TRBV7-8	CASREARLTDTQYF	TGTGCCAGCAGAGAGGCTAGACTCACAGATACGCAGTATTTT
.	TRBJ1-4	.	TRBV7-6	CASSPGQSNEKLFF	TGTGCCAGCAGCCCCGGACAGAGTAATGAAAAACTGTTTTTT
.	TRBJ1-4	once	TRBV2	CASRTGGDEKLFF	TGTGCCAGCAGGACGGGGGGGGACGAAAAACTGTTTTTT
TRBD1	TRBJ2-3	few	TRBV10-2	CASSGQTGGTDTQYF	TGCGCCAGCAGTGGACAGACAGGGGGCACAGATACGCAGTATTTT
TRBD2	TRBJ2-5	.	TRBV19	CASSPVGGVAETQYF	TGTGCCAGTAGTCCAGTCGGGGGGGTAGCAGAGACCCAGTACTTC
.	TRBJ2-5	.	TRBV2	CASNEQAQETQYF	TGTGCCAGCAATGAGCAGGCCCAAGAGACCCAGTACTTC
.	TRBJ2-1	.	TRBV6-5	CASSSSAYNEQFF	TGTGCCAGCAGCTCATCGGCCTACAATGAGCAGTTCTTC
TRBD1	TRBJ1-3	.	TRBV18	CASSSGTGLSGNTIYF	TGTGCCAGCTCTTCCGGGACAGGCCTCTCTGGAAACACCATATATTTT
.	TRBJ1-4	.	TRBV7-8	CASSLVGTVNEKLFF	TGTGCCAGCAGCTTAGTAGGGACTGTTAATGAAAAACTGTTTTTT
.	TRBJ1-3	.	TRBV5-5	CASSLVASGPSGNTIYF	TGTGCCAGCAGCTTGGTTGCTTCAGGTCCATCTGGAAACACCATATATTTT
TRBD1	TRBJ1-2	.	TRBV13	CASSLGGGGQGNYGYTF	TGTGCCAGCAGCTTAGGCGGGGGGGGACAGGGGAACTATGGCTACACCTTC
TRBD2	TRBJ2-1	.	TRBV5-1	CASSPSGGAYNEQFF	TGCGCCAGCAGCCCTAGCGGGGGGGCCTACAATGAGCAGTTCTTC
.	TRBJ1-5	.	TRBV2	CASSEEGVTQHF	TGTGCCAGCAGTGAAGAGGGGGTAACCCAGCATTTT
TRBD1	TRBJ2-2	once	TRBV5-1	CASSTGGPNTGELFF	TGCGCCAGCAGCACAGGGGGCCCGAACACCGGGGAGCTGTTTTTT
TRBD1	TRBJ2-7	.	TRBV28	CASTYWGQKYF	TGTGCCAGCACCTATTGGGGACAGAAGTACTTC
TRBD1	TRBJ1-6	few	TRBV5-1	CASSAFRDRNSPLHF	TGCGCCAGCAGCGCGTTCCGGGACAGAAATTCACCCCTCCACTTT
.	TRBJ2-2	.	TRBV4-1	CASSHPGTSNTGELFF	TGCGCCAGCAGCCATCCTGGGACTTCGAACACCGGGGAGCTGTTTTTT
.	TRBJ1-1	few	TRBV7-2	CASILRGYRTEAFF	TGTGCCAGCATCCTCAGGGGATATAGGACTGAAGCTTTCTTT
.	TRBJ2-7	.	TRBV28	CASSLGTKGYEQYF	TGTGCCAGCAGTTTAGGGACAAAGGGGTACGAGCAGTACTTC
TRBD1	TRBJ1-2	.	TRBV4-1	CASSQDEGASRVGYTF	TGCGCCAGCAGCCAAGATGAGGGGGCATCGAGGGTTGGCTACACCTTC
TRBD1	TRBJ2-5	few	TRBV5-1	CASRHTTGGGETQYF	TGCGCCAGCAGACACACGACAGGGGGCGGGGAGACCCAGTACTTC
.	TRBJ2-5	.	TRBV10-3	CAIRQEAQETQYF	TGTGCCATCAGACAGGAAGCTCAAGAGACCCAGTACTTC
TRBD1	TRBJ1-5	.	TRBV27	CASGNRGDQPQHF	TGTGCCAGCGGAAACAGGGGGGATCAGCCCCAGCATTTT
.	TRBJ2-5	.	TRBV27	CASSSPSQETQYF	TGTGCCAGCAGTTCCCCTAGCCAAGAGACCCAGTACTTC
TRBD2	TRBJ2-3	.	TRBV10-2	CAIGLAGGKDTQYF	TGCGCCATTGGACTAGCGGGGGGTAAAGATACGCAGTATTTT
TRBD1	TRBJ1-5	.	TRBV30	CAWSTGTGGNQPQHF	TGTGCCTGGAGTACCGGGACAGGGGGCAATCAGCCCCAGCATTTT
TRBD1	TRBJ1-4	.	TRBV19	CASRLQGAGEKLFF	TGTGCCAGTAGACTACAGGGGGCAGGTGAAAAACTGTTTTTT
.	TRBJ2-5	.	TRBV9	CASSVDEGAGETQYF	TGTGCCAGCAGCGTGGATGAAGGGGCCGGCGAGACCCAGTACTTC
TRBD2	TRBJ2-3	.	TRBV29-1	CSVDGRGEADTQYF	TGCAGCGTTGACGGACGGGGGGAGGCAGATACGCAGTATTTT